These 2 T cell receptor beta chains came from one sample sequenced in a study of blood T cell repertoires in COVID-19 (dated by TCRdb to the early 2020s). Receptors were amplified or captured by the immunoSEQ multiplex PCR assay. TCRdb's version of the immuneACCESS table is confined to in-frame rearrangements and falls short of the full clone set. An unresolved V gene accounts for under half of the shortfall where checked; the remainder is of unknown origin. This sample gives 150,000 or so clones in total; about 85% of them show up just once. The ten most abundant clones make up roughly 1.2% of the sample. The source material was peripheral blood. The receptors were sampled from a man between 60 and 75 years old who had recovered from COVID-19.

The rearrangement uses TRBV14 and TRBJ1-1; D uncertain. This CDR3 is 15 amino acids long. Germline lookup yields CDR1 SGHDN and CDR2 FVKESK. V lost 4 bases and J lost 0, with 12 bases in between. DNA for the CDR3: TGTGCCAGCAGCCTTGGAGAACGGTTGAACACTGAAGCTTTCTTT. Translation gives CASSLGERLNTEAFF.

The J gene is TRBJ2-5, the V gene TRBV9, with 14 bases aligning to TRBD2. This CDR3 has 18 residues. V shed 0 bases and J 5 bases; nucleotides not matched to a gene: 9. The germline V gene has CDR1 SGDLS and CDR2 YYNGEE. DNA for the CDR3: TGTGCCAGCAGCGTAGGAGAACCGGGACTAGCGGGGGCTGAGACCCAGTACTTC. It encodes CASSVGEPGLAGAETQYF. The variable domain in full, completed from reference TRBV9 and TRBJ2-5, reads DSGVTQTPKHLITATGQRVTLRCSPRSGDLSVYWYQQSLDQGLQFLIQYYNGEERAKGNILERFSAQQFPDLHSELNLSSLELGDSALYFCASSVGEPGLAGAETQYFGPGTRLLVL.